This entry features one T cell receptor (beta chain) sequence. The CDR3 has 13 amino acids. Deletions cut 4 bases from V and 3 bases from J, with 9 bases between. Participants' own reports of clinical history determined their cohort assignment. These data are taken from a study of blood T cell repertoires in COVID-19. Study-wide context: COVID-19 samples collected from the United States, Italy and Spain covered acute and convalescent phases. From T cells, B-cell-depleted T cells, or PBMCs came the material, which was cDNA or gDNA.

Original processing methods: Amplifying reference gene primers gave estimates of nucleated cell counts. Data came from immunoSEQ multiplex PCR; TCRdb stores just in-frame clones and leaves some out. The V and J calls and clone size were taken over from that table, and D and trimming were inferred from the DNA. The table has more than 300,000 clones, roughly four fifths seen once. The chain joins TRBV12-3 or TRBV12-4 to TRBJ1-2; D gene unclear. What was sequenced was PBMCs or T cells enriched from blood (not recorded which). The receptor was isolated from a woman between 50 and 59 years old who had recovered from COVID-19. CDR3 bases: TGTGCCAGCAGTTCGACGGCGGACTATGGCTACACCTTC. Amino acid sequence: CASSSTADYGYTF.